This TCR beta chain originates from a study of shared clonotypes between healthy human individuals (dated by TCRdb to about 2020). At the level of the whole study: A couple of women and a few men aged 18 to 49 years were included in the cohort. For each donor, CD4 naive and CD4 memory were each run on three plates, CD8 naive on two plates, and CD8 memory on one plate. The study deeply sequenced blood TCR repertoires of roughly five healthy adults to estimate repertoire size and the extent of clonotype sharing between individuals. Different laboratories and diverse techniques were used to prepare libraries and sequence TCR repertoires, to increase sequencing depth and limit assay-specific biases. Leukapheresis yielded between about 0.94 and 8.9 billion PBMCs per donor. What the authors observed across the whole study: The small number of donors limited the genetic and exposure-history diversity represented. Sampling was restricted to blood, and TCR repertoires in tissues likely differ from the TCR repertoires found in blood. Across a handful of donors, roughly 5.4% of naive CD4, roughly 3.5% of naive CD8, around 2.5% of memory CD4, and roughly 0.4% of memory CD8 clonotypes were shared. Pairwise subsampling led to the expectation that sequencing depth would affect the degree of clonotype sharing among donors. Incomplete sequencing was indicated by rarefaction of sorted-subset datasets, despite the large sequencing depth. Compared with non-shared clonotypes, the clonotypes found in all four sorted-subset donors had higher generation probabilities. Estimated clonotype richness was generally larger for naive than for memory subsets.

CD8 naive samples consisted of CD45RO-negative cells that were positively selected for CCR7, yielding a CD45RA+CCR7+ population without TemRA cells. The donors were healthy, HIV-negative adults with no recently reported acute infections or vaccinations. Every donor was a Caucasian adult living in Nashville, Tennessee, USA. Blood was obtained by leukapheresis, after which PBMCs were separated by Ficoll-Histopaque density gradient centrifugation and cryopreserved in liquid nitrogen vapor phase. Analytical flow cytometry was used to check the purity and quantity of each magnetically sorted T cell population. Each sorted fraction had its genomic DNA isolated and then quantified by UV absorbance on a Nanodrop 2000c. Using the deep immunoSEQ assay, multiplex PCR amplified TCR CDR3 regions from genomic DNA. For each cell subset, the extracted genomic DNA was distributed evenly across all wells of several immunoSEQ 96-well plates, and each plate served as one replicate. For sorted subsets, approximately 200 ng of genomic DNA, equivalent to 25,000 to 35,000 T cell genomes, went into each replicate PCR. Purified libraries were quantified with a Qubit 3.0 fluorometer, sized on a Bioanalyzer 2100, and re-quantified with the KAPA Library Quantification kit. Every immunoSEQ 96-well plate was sequenced on a separate single-read 150-cycle Illumina NextSeq 550 flow cell. On the authors' methods: The immunoSEQ output contained only junctional sequences without quality scores, so filtering could not match that applied to full-length reads. To assign V/J genes and CDR3, sequences were annotated against IMGT germline references using PyIR, a Python wrapper for IgBLAST v1.9. Reads with weak V/J assignments (E-value above 1e-6), missing CDR3, stop codons, out-of-frame junctions, or ambiguous translated residues were removed. A V3J clonotype was defined by an identical inferred V gene, J gene, and CDR3 amino acid sequence. The percentage overlap between two repertoires was calculated by dividing the number of shared unique clonotypes by the size of the smaller repertoire. Repertoire richness was assessed with RTK rarefaction, the Chao1 estimator, and Recon v2.1 estimates of unobserved clonotypes. OLGA was used to compute generation probabilities for all TCRbeta clonotypes that the gDNA method yielded from a handful of donors. The source is immuneACCESS, and TCRdb retained only in-frame sequences with V and J called. Part of the clones is not carried over; for the studies checked, unresolved V genes explain less than half of this, and the remainder is unexplained. V and J calls and clone size are given by that table; D and trimming were obtained from the DNA. This sample comprises 1.5 million to 2.5 million clones, about 94% of them detected only once. The ten largest clones represent around 1% of the sample.

CDR1 and CDR2 are drawn from the germline V gene: SGHAT, FQNNGV. CDR3 length: 13 amino acids, cysteine to phenylalanine. Kept here is only the CDR3 DNA, which spans 39 bases and is read in frame from base 1. The junction shows trimming of 5 bases on V and 7 bases on J, plus 14 bases between the germline ends. In the case of this clone: The antigen it recognizes is unknown. No clone much larger than this one lies a single base away; base qualities are absent.

The rearrangement combines TRBV11-2 with TRBJ1-2; confidence is insufficient to name the D gene. The clonotype comes from a man between 18 and 35 years old in good health. Sequenced sample: naive CD8+ T cells sorted from blood. In the paper's terms, the cell subset or site label means: CD45RA+CCR7+. The sequenced DNA: TGTGCCAGCAGCCCGCGCCGAGGGCTTGGCTACACCTTC. Translated, this gives CASSPRRGLGYTF.